Reported below is one T cell receptor (beta chain). In the original analysis: Cell counts per sample came from amplifying reference gene primers. Sequenced by immunoSEQ multiplex PCR; TCRdb stores in-frame clones only, minus some. V and J calls and clone size are as listed in that table; D and trimming were resolved from the DNA. The sample has 95,000 to 150,000 clones; 85% to 90% are singletons. The sample belongs to a study of blood T cell repertoires in COVID-19. Seattle's cohort entered during active infection and was followed longitudinally. This CDR3 spans 15 amino acids. CDR1 and CDR2 from the germline V gene are SGHAT and FQNNGV. The junction had 5 bases not matched to a gene; V was cut back by 3 bases and J by 4 bases.

The chain has TRBV11-2 and TRBJ2-2; 7 nucleotides line up with TRBD2. This receptor was identified in a woman aged 60-75 years with COVID-19, enrolled during active disease. The material sequenced was peripheral blood. CDR3 region: CASSLAGGGTGELFF. For the CDR3, the DNA is TGTGCCAGCAGCTTGGCTGGGGGGGGCACCGGGGAGCTGTTTTTT.